A selection of T cell receptor beta chains follows, all from one sample in a study of T cell responses to AZD1222 COVID-19 vaccine. Clones were read by immunoSEQ multiplex PCR, and TCRdb kept only the in-frame ones, dropping some. The sample has some 170,000 clones, 93% seen once. The source material was peripheral blood, sampled on day 0 of AZD1222 vaccination. These receptor sequences come from an adult in good health. The CDR3 runs from the conserved cysteine through the conserved F or W. The D gene is left open where the match is weak. A row's size may be missing; if present it is once, few, many or a size class.

TRBV6-6	NA	NA	TRBJ2-5	CASSTSSAGTQTQYF	TGTGCCAGCAGTACCTCTTCAGCGGGGACACAGACCCAGTACTTC
TRBV5-1	TRBD1	NA	TRBJ1-2	CASSTQGGDGYTF	TGCGCCAGCAGCACCCAGGGGGGCGATGGCTACACCTTC
TRBV10-3	TRBD1	NA	TRBJ2-1	CAISQGQGIYNEQFF	TGTGCCATCAGCCAGGGACAGGGCATCTACAATGAGCAGTTCTTC
TRBV7-8	NA	once	TRBJ1-5	CASSPGRAGFQNQPQHF	TGTGCCAGCAGCCCGGGGAGGGCCGGCTTCCAGAATCAGCCCCAGCATTTT
TRBV30	NA	NA	TRBJ1-3	CAWSQTAEGNTIYF	TGTGCCTGGAGTCAGACAGCGGAGGGAAACACCATATATTTT
TRBV2	TRBD2	NA	TRBJ2-4	CASTIWTSREAKNIQYF	TGTGCCAGCACCATCTGGACTAGCCGAGAAGCCAAAAACATTCAGTACTTC
TRBV6-4	NA	few	TRBJ2-2	CASSEGATGELFF	TGTGCCAGCAGTGAGGGGGCCACCGGGGAGCTGTTTTTT
TRBV28	NA	once	TRBJ1-2	CASSRGTNYGYTF	TGTGCCAGCAGTAGGGGTACTAACTATGGCTACACCTTC
TRBV7-2	NA	NA	TRBJ2-2	CASSLRQNTGELFF	TGTGCCAGCAGCTTAAGACAGAACACCGGGGAGCTGTTTTTT
TRBV4-1	NA	NA	TRBJ2-7	CASSQDLDFEQYF	TGCGCCAGCAGCCAAGATCTGGACTTCGAGCAGTACTTC
TRBV11-1	NA	NA	TRBJ2-7	CASSSGQYF	TGTGCCAGCAGCTCCGGGCAGTACTTC
TRBV5-4	NA	NA	TRBJ1-1	CASSLGGVMNTEAFF	TGTGCCAGCAGCTTGGGGGGGGTTATGAACACTGAAGCTTTCTTT
TRBV15	NA	NA	TRBJ1-5	CATSRVSGQPQHF	TGTGCCACCAGCAGAGTAAGTGGGCAGCCCCAGCATTTT
TRBV10-2	NA	few	TRBJ1-4	CASSDRETEKLFF	TGCGCCAGCAGTGACAGGGAAACTGAAAAACTGTTTTTT
TRBV28	NA	NA	TRBJ1-6	CASSFGLHTLPLHF	TGTGCCAGCAGTTTCGGACTGCACACTTTGCCCCTCCACTTT
TRBV7-2	NA	NA	TRBJ2-3	CASRRFDASTDTQYF	TGTGCCAGCAGGAGATTCGACGCTAGCACAGATACGCAGTATTTT
TRBV10-3	NA	NA	TRBJ2-1	CAISVGTSSSYNEQFF	TGTGCCATCAGTGTTGGGACTTCAAGCTCCTACAATGAGCAGTTCTTC
TRBV5-1	NA	NA	TRBJ2-7	CASSPRDMYEQYF	TGCGCCAGCAGCCCTCGGGACATGTACGAGCAGTACTTC
TRBV7-8	NA	NA	TRBJ1-3	CASSFTDAGNTIYF	TGTGCCAGCAGCTTTACAGATGCTGGAAACACCATATATTTT
TRBV6-5	NA	NA	TRBJ1-2	CASSSLSGSPYGYTF	TGTGCCAGCAGTTCCTTGTCGGGGTCACCCTATGGCTACACCTTC
TRBV19	NA	once	TRBJ1-1	CASSMSSEAFF	TGTGCCAGTAGTATGTCCTCTGAAGCTTTCTTT
TRBV5-1	NA	NA	TRBJ1-4	CASSLVAGVNEKLFF	TGCGCCAGCAGCTTGGTGGCAGGAGTAAATGAAAAACTGTTTTTT
TRBV6-5	TRBD1	NA	TRBJ1-2	CASSYGQGAQYGYTF	TGTGCCAGCAGTTACGGGCAGGGGGCGCAGTATGGCTACACCTTC
TRBV4-1	TRBD1	NA	TRBJ1-5	CASSQVLGSGGSIQPQHF	TGCGCCAGCAGCCAAGTTTTAGGCTCAGGGGGCTCTATTCAGCCCCAGCATTTT
TRBV6-5	NA	NA	TRBJ1-1	CASSPGLQGSTEAFF	TGTGCCAGCAGTCCCGGACTGCAGGGGTCCACTGAAGCTTTCTTT
TRBV7-8	NA	NA	TRBJ1-4	CASSLRIGSRGLFF	TGTGCCAGCAGCTTACGGATAGGTTCCAGGGGACTGTTTTTT
TRBV30	NA	NA	TRBJ1-4	CAWSQGVDEKLFF	TGTGCCTGGAGTCAAGGGGTGGACGAAAAACTGTTTTTT
TRBV4-2	NA	NA	TRBJ1-6	CASSGYRESYNSPLHF	TGTGCCAGCAGCGGTTACAGGGAATCATATAATTCACCCCTCCACTTT
TRBV19	NA	NA	TRBJ1-4	CASSKLQGRVTNEKLFF	TGTGCCAGTAGTAAATTACAGGGTAGAGTAACTAATGAAAAACTGTTTTTT
TRBV12-3/TRBV12-4	NA	NA	TRBJ1-1	CASPFWTEAFF	TGTGCCAGCCCTTTCTGGACTGAAGCTTTCTTT
TRBV2	TRBD2	NA	TRBJ2-5	CASRLSGGDETQYF	TGTGCCAGTAGACTTAGCGGGGGTGATGAGACCCAGTACTTC
TRBV4-1	TRBD1	NA	TRBJ1-4	CASSHNLGQLNEKLFF	TGCGCCAGCAGCCACAACCTGGGACAGCTAAATGAAAAACTGTTTTTT
TRBV5-8	NA	NA	TRBJ1-1	CASSLAGRGWTEAFF	TGTGCCAGCAGCTTGGCCGGTCGGGGGTGGACTGAAGCTTTCTTT
TRBV6-5	TRBD2	NA	TRBJ2-5	CASVGLAGGWETQYF	TGTGCCAGCGTGGGACTAGCGGGGGGTTGGGAGACCCAGTACTTC
TRBV6-4	NA	once	TRBJ1-2	CASSDTGWGYTF	TGTGCCAGCAGTGACACAGGTTGGGGCTACACCTTC
TRBV28	NA	NA	TRBJ1-4	CASSLGTQEKLFF	TGTGCCAGCAGTTTAGGGACACAGGAAAAACTGTTTTTT
TRBV4-1	NA	NA	TRBJ2-3	CATSGERTDTQYF	TGCGCCACTTCAGGGGAGAGAACAGATACGCAGTATTTT
TRBV30	TRBD1	NA	TRBJ1-5	CAWSVRGGGQPQHF	TGTGCCTGGAGTGTTAGAGGGGGCGGGCAGCCCCAGCATTTT
TRBV5-8	NA	NA	TRBJ2-1	CASSLWDYNEQFF	TGTGCCAGCAGCTTGTGGGACTACAATGAGCAGTTCTTC
TRBV15	TRBD2	NA	TRBJ2-7	CATSRAAGGPYEQYF	TGTGCCACCAGCAGAGCCGCGGGGGGGCCCTACGAGCAGTACTTC
TRBV6-5	TRBD2	NA	TRBJ2-3	CASTLSGGAADTQYF	TGTGCCAGCACCCTAAGCGGGGGGGCCGCTGATACGCAGTATTTT
TRBV9	NA	NA	TRBJ1-1	CASSVAGGSNTEAFF	TGTGCCAGCAGCGTAGCCGGCGGTTCTAACACTGAAGCTTTCTTT
TRBV15	NA	NA	TRBJ2-1	CATSRGSGGYYNEQFF	TGTGCCACCAGCAGAGGTTCAGGGGGGTACTACAATGAGCAGTTCTTC
TRBV2	NA	NA	TRBJ1-5	CASTSNSNQPQHF	TGTGCCAGCACATCGAATAGCAATCAGCCCCAGCATTTT
TRBV6-1	NA	NA	TRBJ1-2	CASSEFSWEGYTF	TGTGCCAGCAGTGAATTCTCATGGGAGGGCTACACCTTC
TRBV27	NA	NA	TRBJ1-2	CASSLTSGRIYGYTF	TGTGCCAGCAGTTTAACCTCAGGGAGAATCTATGGCTACACCTTC
TRBV28	TRBD1	NA	TRBJ2-5	CASSPGQGGETQYF	TGTGCCAGCAGTCCGGGACAGGGAGGGGAGACCCAGTACTTC
TRBV4-1	TRBD2	NA	TRBJ2-1	CASRYSSGGLYEQFF	TGCGCCAGCAGGTATTCAAGCGGGGGTCTTTATGAGCAGTTCTTC
TRBV4-1	NA	NA	TRBJ1-1	CASSHSLVNTEAFF	TGCGCCAGCAGCCATAGTCTAGTGAACACTGAAGCTTTCTTT
TRBV2	NA	NA	TRBJ2-7	CASILGADYEQYF	TGTGCCAGCATCCTCGGGGCGGACTACGAGCAGTACTTC
TRBV5-1	NA	NA	TRBJ2-1	CASSLGSAANNEQFF	TGCGCCAGCAGCTTGGGGTCAGCCGCTAACAATGAGCAGTTCTTC
TRBV6-6	NA	NA	TRBJ1-4	CASSYAQGFNEKLFF	TGTGCCAGCAGTTACGCCCAGGGATTTAATGAAAAACTGTTTTTT
TRBV9	TRBD1	NA	TRBJ1-4	CASSAEDRVGEKLFF	TGTGCCAGCAGCGCCGAGGACAGGGTCGGTGAAAAACTGTTTTTT
TRBV5-6	TRBD2	NA	TRBJ2-3	CASAYLAGDVTDTQYF	TGTGCCAGCGCTTACCTGGCGGGGGACGTGACAGATACGCAGTATTTT
TRBV9	TRBD2	NA	TRBJ2-1	CASSRLALDSYNEQFF	TGTGCCAGCAGCCGACTAGCTTTGGACTCCTACAATGAGCAGTTCTTC
TRBV7-2	NA	NA	TRBJ1-1	CASSLVVGLNTEAFF	TGTGCCAGCAGCTTAGTAGTAGGGCTGAACACTGAAGCTTTCTTT
TRBV5-1	NA	once	TRBJ1-1	CASSLFPNSGPNTEAFF	TGCGCCAGCAGCTTGTTTCCGAACTCAGGGCCGAACACTGAAGCTTTCTTT
TRBV19	NA	NA	TRBJ1-2	CASSIRRGRQLRNYGYTF	TGTGCCAGTAGTATACGTCGGGGACGGCAACTACGAAACTATGGCTACACCTTC
TRBV12-3/TRBV12-4	NA	NA	TRBJ2-7	CASSLLQGEQYF	TGTGCCAGCAGTTTATTACAGGGCGAGCAGTACTTC
TRBV28	NA	NA	TRBJ1-1	CASTLRGGLNTEAFF	TGTGCCAGCACCCTCCGAGGGGGATTGAACACTGAAGCTTTCTTT